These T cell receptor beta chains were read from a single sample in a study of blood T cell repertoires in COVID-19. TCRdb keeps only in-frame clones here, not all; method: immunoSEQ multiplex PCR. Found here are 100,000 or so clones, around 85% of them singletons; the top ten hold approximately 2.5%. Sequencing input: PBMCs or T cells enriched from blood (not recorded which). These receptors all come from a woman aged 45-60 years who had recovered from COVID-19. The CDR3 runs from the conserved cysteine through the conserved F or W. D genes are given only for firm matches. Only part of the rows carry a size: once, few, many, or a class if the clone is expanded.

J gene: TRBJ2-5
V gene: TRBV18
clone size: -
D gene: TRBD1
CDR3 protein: CASSHSRGLVETQYF
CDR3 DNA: TGTGCCAGCTCACATTCCAGGGGGCTTGTTGAGACCCAGTACTTC

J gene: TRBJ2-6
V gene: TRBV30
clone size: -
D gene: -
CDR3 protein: CAWAQGNPGANVLTF
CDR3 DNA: TGTGCCTGGGCCCAGGGGAACCCTGGGGCCAACGTCCTGACTTTC

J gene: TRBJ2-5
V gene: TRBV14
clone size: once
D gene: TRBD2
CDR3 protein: CARCFSGGNPRWAGVVGLETQYF
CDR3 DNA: TGTGCCCGTTGCTTTTCGGGCGGTAATCCCCGCTGGGCGGGAGTAGTAGGGTTAGAGACCCAGTACTTC

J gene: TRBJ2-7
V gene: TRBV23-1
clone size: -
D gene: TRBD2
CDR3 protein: CASSWDAGTSGRSSYEQYF
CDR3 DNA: TGCGCCAGCAGCTGGGATGCCGGGACTAGCGGCAGAAGCTCCTACGAGCAGTACTTC

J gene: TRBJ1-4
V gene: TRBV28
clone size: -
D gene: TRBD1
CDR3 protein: CASSFSGQGVKRRNEKLFF
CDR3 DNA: TGTGCCAGCAGTTTTAGTGGACAGGGGGTTAAACGGCGTAATGAAAAACTGTTTTTT

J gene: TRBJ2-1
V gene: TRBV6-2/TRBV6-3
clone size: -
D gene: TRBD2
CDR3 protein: CASSYSASGRAHNEQFF
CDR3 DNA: TGTGCCAGCAGTTACTCTGCCAGCGGGAGGGCCCACAATGAGCAGTTCTTC

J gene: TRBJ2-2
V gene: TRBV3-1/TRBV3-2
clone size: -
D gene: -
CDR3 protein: CASSQPTGELFF
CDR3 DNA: TGTGCCAGCAGCCAACCGACCGGGGAGCTGTTTTTT

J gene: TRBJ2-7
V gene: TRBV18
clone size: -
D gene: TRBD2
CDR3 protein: CASSPFTSGGSSRQGEQYF
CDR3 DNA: TGTGCCAGCTCACCATTTACTAGCGGGGGATCTAGTCGCCAAGGGGAGCAGTACTTC

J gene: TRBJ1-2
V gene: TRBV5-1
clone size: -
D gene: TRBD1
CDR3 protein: CASSPGGFNYGYTF
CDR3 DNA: TGCGCCAGCAGCCCAGGGGGCTTTAACTATGGCTACACCTTC

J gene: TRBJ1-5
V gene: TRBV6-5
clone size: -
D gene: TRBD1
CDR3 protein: CASRVTGQGPLPQHF
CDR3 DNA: TGTGCCAGCCGAGTTACAGGACAGGGCCCCTTGCCCCAGCATTTT

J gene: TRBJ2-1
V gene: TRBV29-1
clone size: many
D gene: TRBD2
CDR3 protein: CSVDVVGGGNEQFF
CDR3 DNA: TGCAGCGTTGACGTGGTGGGGGGAGGGAATGAGCAGTTCTTC

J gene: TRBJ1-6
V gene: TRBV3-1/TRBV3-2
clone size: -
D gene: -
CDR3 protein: CASSQALNHNSPLHF
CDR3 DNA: TGTGCCAGCAGCCAAGCCCTTAATCATAATTCACCCCTCCACTTT

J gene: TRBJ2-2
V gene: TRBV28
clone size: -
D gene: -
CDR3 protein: CASSPPLVTGELFF
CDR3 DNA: TGTGCCAGCAGTCCCCCCTTAGTCACCGGGGAGCTGTTTTTT

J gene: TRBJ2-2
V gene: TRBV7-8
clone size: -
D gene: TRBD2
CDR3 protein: CASSPLAGASPGELFF
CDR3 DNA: TGTGCCAGCAGCCCTCTAGCGGGGGCCAGTCCGGGGGAGCTGTTTTTT

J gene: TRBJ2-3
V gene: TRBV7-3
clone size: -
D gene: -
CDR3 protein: CASSLRGSGRTYTQYF
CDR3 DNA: TGTGCCAGCAGCTTAAGGGGTAGCGGACGCACTTATACGCAGTATTTT

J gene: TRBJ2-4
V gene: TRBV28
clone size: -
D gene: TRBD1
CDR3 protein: CASTNTDRLAKNIQYF
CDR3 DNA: TGTGCCAGCACCAACACGGACAGGCTAGCCAAAAACATTCAGTACTTC

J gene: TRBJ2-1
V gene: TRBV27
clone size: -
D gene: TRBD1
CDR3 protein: CASSIFGQGSNEQFF
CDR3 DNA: TGTGCCAGCAGCATATTTGGACAGGGGTCGAATGAGCAGTTCTTC

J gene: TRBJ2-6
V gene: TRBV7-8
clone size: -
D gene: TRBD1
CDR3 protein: CASSPRDRGSGANVLTF
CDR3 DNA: TGTGCCAGCAGCCCCCGGGACAGGGGATCTGGGGCCAACGTCCTGACTTTC

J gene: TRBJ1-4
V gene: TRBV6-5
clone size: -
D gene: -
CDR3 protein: CASNWRGESIEKLFF
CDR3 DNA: TGTGCCAGCAACTGGCGGGGGGAGAGCATTGAAAAACTGTTTTTT

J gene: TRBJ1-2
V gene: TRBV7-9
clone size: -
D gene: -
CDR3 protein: CASTRQDGYTF
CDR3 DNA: TGTGCCAGCACGAGACAGGATGGCTACACCTTC

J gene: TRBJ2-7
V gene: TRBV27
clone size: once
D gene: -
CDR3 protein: CASSSRGNTYEQYF
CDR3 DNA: TGTGCCAGCAGTTCAAGGGGGAATACCTACGAGCAGTACTTC

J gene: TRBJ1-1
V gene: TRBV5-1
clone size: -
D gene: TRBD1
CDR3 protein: CASSSGTALEAFF
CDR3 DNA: TGCGCCAGCAGCTCGGGGACAGCCCTTGAAGCTTTCTTT

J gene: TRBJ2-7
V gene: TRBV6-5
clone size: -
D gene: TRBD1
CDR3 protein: CASLPGQGSYEQYF
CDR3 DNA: TGTGCCAGCTTACCGGGACAGGGTTCCTACGAGCAGTACTTC

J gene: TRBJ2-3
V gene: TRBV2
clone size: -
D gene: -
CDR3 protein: CASSDPTSFLSTDTQYF
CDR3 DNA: TGTGCCAGCAGTGACCCGACTAGTTTTCTGAGCACAGATACGCAGTATTTT

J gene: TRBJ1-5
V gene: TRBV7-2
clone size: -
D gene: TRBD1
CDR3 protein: CASSPRTGIQPQHF
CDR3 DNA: TGTGCCAGCAGCCCGCGGACAGGGATTCAGCCCCAGCATTTT

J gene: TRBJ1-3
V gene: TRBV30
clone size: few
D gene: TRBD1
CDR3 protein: CAWSGQGASSGNTIYF
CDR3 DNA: TGTGCCTGGAGTGGACAGGGGGCATCCTCTGGAAACACCATATATTTT

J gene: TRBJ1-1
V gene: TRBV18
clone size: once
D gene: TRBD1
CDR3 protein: CASSPDLGQGIRAFF
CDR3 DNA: TGTGCCAGCTCACCAGATCTGGGACAGGGGATACGCGCTTTCTTT

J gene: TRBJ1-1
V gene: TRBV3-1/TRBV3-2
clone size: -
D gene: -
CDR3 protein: CASSHFGGSNTEAFF
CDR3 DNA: TGTGCCAGCAGCCACTTCGGGGGATCGAACACTGAAGCTTTCTTT

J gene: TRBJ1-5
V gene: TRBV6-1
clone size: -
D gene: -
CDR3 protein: CASSEAVGIQGSMSNQPQHF
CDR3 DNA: TGTGCCAGCAGTGAAGCGGTGGGGATCCAGGGGTCTATGAGCAATCAGCCCCAGCATTTT

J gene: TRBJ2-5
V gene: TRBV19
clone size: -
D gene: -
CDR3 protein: CASSMGQGGETQYF
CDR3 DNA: TGTGCCAGTAGTATGGGGCAGGGAGGAGAGACCCAGTACTTC

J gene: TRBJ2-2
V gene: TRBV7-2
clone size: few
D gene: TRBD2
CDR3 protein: CASSAGLAGGPTGELFF
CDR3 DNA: TGTGCCAGCAGCGCGGGGCTAGCGGGAGGGCCGACCGGGGAGCTGTTTTTT

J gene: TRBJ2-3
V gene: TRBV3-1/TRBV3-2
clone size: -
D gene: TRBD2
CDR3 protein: CASSHSGGTDTQYF
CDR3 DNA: TGTGCCAGCAGCCATAGCGGGGGGACAGATACGCAGTATTTT

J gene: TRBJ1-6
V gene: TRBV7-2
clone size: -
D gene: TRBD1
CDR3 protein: CASSPRQGLGGNSPLHF
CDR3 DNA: TGTGCCAGCAGCCCCCGACAGGGGCTGGGAGGCAATTCACCCCTCCACTTT

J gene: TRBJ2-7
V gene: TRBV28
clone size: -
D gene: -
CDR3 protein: CASSSSNEQYF
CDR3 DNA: TGTGCCAGCAGTTCTAGCAACGAGCAGTACTTC

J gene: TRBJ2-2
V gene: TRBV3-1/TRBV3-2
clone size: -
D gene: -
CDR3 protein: CASTTSRGSGELFF
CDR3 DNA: TGTGCCAGCACCACTTCACGGGGGTCCGGGGAGCTGTTTTTT

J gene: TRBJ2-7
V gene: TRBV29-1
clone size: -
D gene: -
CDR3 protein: CSVVGQGLSEQYF
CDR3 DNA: TGCAGCGTTGTTGGGCAGGGTTTATCCGAGCAGTACTTC

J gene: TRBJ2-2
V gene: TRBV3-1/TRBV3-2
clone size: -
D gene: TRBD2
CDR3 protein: CASSPRVAGGSGELFF
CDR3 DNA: TGTGCCAGCAGCCCCAGGGTAGCGGGAGGTTCCGGGGAGCTGTTTTTT

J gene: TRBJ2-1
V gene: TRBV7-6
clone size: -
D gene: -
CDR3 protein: CASSSTPGNEQFF
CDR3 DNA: TGTGCCAGCAGCTCCACACCGGGAAATGAGCAGTTCTTC

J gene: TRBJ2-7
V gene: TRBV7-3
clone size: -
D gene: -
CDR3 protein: CASSQGDEQYF
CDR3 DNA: TGTGCCAGCAGCCAGGGTGACGAGCAGTACTTC

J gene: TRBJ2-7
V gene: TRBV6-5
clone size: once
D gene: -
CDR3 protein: CATQITGQLTYEQYF
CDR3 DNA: TGTGCCACACAAATTACGGGACAACTTACCTACGAGCAGTACTTC

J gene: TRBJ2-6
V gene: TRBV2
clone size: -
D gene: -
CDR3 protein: CASSRRAGLSSGANVLTF
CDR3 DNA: TGTGCCAGCAGCCGGAGGGCAGGGCTGTCGTCTGGGGCCAACGTCCTGACTTTC

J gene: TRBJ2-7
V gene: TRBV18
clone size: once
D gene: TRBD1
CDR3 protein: CASSFGTGVYEQYF
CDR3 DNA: TGTGCCAGCTCATTCGGGACAGGGGTTTACGAGCAGTACTTC

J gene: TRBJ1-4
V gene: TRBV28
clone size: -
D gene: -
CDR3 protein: CASSPTGSANEKLFF
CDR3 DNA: TGTGCCAGCAGTCCCACAGGGTCCGCTAATGAAAAACTGTTTTTT

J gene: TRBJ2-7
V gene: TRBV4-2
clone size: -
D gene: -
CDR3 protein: CASSQDRGTRGSSYEQYF
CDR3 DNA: TGTGCCAGCAGCCAAGATCGCGGCACCAGGGGAAGCTCCTACGAGCAGTACTTC

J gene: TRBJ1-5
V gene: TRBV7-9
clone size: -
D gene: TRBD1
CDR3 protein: CASSDGQGVNQPQHF
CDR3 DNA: TGTGCCAGCAGCGACGGACAGGGAGTCAATCAGCCCCAGCATTTT

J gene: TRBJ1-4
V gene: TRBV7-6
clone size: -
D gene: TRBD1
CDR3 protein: CASSSRDRANEKLFF
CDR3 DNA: TGTGCCAGCAGCTCCCGGGACAGGGCGAATGAAAAACTGTTTTTT

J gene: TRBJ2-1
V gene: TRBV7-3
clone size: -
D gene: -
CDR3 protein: CASSITDSPLGEQFF
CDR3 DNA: TGTGCCAGCAGCATAACGGACAGCCCCTTAGGTGAGCAGTTCTTC

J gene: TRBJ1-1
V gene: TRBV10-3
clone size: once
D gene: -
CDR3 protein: CATTGGNTEAFF
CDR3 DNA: TGTGCCACGACAGGCGGGAACACTGAAGCTTTCTTT

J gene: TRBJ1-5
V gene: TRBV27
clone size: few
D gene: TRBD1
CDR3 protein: CASRAGTGVAKQPQHF
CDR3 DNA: TGTGCCAGCAGGGCCGGGACAGGGGTGGCGAAACAGCCCCAGCATTTT

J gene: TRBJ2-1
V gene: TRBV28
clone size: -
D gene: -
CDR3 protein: CASSSLQGLGGDEQFF
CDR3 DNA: TGTGCCAGCAGTTCCTTACAGGGGCTGGGGGGCGATGAGCAGTTCTTC

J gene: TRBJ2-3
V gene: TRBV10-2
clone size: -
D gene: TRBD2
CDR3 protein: CASSPLTSPSDTQYF
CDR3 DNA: TGCGCCAGCTCACCCCTGACTAGCCCTTCAGATACGCAGTATTTT

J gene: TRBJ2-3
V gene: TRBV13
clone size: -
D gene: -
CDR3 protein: CASSPPWPNTDTQYF
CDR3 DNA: TGTGCCAGCAGCCCCCCCTGGCCGAACACAGATACGCAGTATTTT

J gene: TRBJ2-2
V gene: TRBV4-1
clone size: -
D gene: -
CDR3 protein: CASSQVPDRSVFF
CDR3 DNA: TGCGCCAGCAGCCAAGTACCCGACAGGTCGGTGTTTTTT

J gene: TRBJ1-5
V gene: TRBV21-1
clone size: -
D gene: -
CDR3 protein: CASSNRQDFIYQPQHF
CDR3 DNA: TGTGCCAGCAGCAACCGACAGGACTTCATTTATCAGCCCCAGCATTTT

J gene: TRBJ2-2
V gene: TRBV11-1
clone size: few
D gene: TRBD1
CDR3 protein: CASSNRQGASTGELFF
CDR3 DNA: TGTGCCAGCAGTAACCGACAGGGGGCGAGTACCGGGGAGCTGTTTTTT

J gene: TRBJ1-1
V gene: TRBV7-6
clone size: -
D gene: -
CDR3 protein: CASSFLLNTEAFF
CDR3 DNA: TGTGCCAGCAGCTTTCTATTGAACACTGAAGCTTTCTTT

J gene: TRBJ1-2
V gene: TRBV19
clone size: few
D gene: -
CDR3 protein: CASQKAGDYGYTF
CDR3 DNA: TGTGCCAGCCAGAAAGCGGGAGACTATGGCTACACCTTC

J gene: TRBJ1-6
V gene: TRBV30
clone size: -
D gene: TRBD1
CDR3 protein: CACGQAYNSPLHF
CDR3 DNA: TGTGCCTGCGGACAGGCTTATAATTCACCCCTCCACTTT

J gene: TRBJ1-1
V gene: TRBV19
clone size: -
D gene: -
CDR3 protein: CASSISTGANTEAFF
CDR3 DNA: TGTGCCAGTAGTATATCGACAGGCGCGAACACTGAAGCTTTCTTT